This record concerns one TCR beta chain sequence. The authors' processing: Quantification of nucleated cells was approximated via reference gene primer amplification. Generated by immunoSEQ multiplex PCR, the TCRdb table keeps only in-frame clones and is missing some. V and J calls and clone size come straight from that table; D and trimming were deduced from the DNA. The table shows around 200,000 clones, with less than 90% occurring only once. These data come from a study of blood T cell repertoires in COVID-19. Turning to the study itself: Donors in the United States, Italy and Spain gave samples during acute or convalescent COVID-19. T cells, B-cell-depleted T cells, or PBMCs provided the cDNA or gDNA that served as material.

The TCR originated in a man between 40 and 49 years old with acute or convalescent COVID-19. Sequenced input: peripheral blood.

The CDR3 is CASSIQGIHDEQYF. The CDR3 DNA follows: TGTGCCAGCAGTATACAGGGGATCCACGACGAGCAGTACTTC. This rearrangement joins TRBV2 to TRBJ2-7; 7 nucleotides align to TRBD1. This CDR3 contains 14 residues. V gave up 5 bases and J gave up 5 bases; unmatched junction bases: 9. Per germline, CDR1 SNHLY and CDR2 FYNNEI.